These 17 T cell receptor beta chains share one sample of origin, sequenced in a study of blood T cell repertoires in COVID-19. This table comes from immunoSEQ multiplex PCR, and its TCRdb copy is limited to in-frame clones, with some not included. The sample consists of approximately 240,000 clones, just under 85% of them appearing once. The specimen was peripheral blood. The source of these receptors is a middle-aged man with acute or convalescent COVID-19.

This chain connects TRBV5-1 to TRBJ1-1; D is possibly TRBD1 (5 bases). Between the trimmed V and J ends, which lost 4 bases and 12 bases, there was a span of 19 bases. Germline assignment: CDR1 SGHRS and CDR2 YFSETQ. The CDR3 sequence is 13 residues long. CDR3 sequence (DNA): TGCGCCAGCAGCCAGACAGTTTCCTCTGAGCCTTTCTTT. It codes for CASSQTVSSEPFF.

The CDR3 reads CASSEYRDSQPQHF. The CDR3, as DNA: TGTGCCAGCAGTGAATACCGGGACAGTCAGCCCCAGCATTTT. This chain connects TRBV6-1 to TRBJ1-5, with 7 bases matching TRBD1. The V segment lost 2 bases and the J segment 6 bases; nucleotides outside the gene matches: 4. Germline CDR1 reads MNHNS; CDR2 reads SASEGT. This CDR3 is built from 14 residues.

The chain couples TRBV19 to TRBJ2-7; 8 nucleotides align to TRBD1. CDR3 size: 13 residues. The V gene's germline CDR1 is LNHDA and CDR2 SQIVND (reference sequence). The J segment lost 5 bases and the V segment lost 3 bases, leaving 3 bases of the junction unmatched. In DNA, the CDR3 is TGTGCCAGTAGTATTAACAGGGGGAACGAGCAGTACTTC. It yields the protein CASSINRGNEQYF.

DNA for the CDR3: TGTGCCAGCAGGAAACCGCAGGTGAACACTGAAGCTTTCTTT. Translation: CASRKPQVNTEAFF. The V call is TRBV11-3, the J call TRBJ1-1; no firm D call. Germline V gene data show CDR1 as SGHNT and CDR2 as YENEEA. The CDR3 totals 14 residues. V was pared by 6 bases and J by 0 bases, with 11 bases between.

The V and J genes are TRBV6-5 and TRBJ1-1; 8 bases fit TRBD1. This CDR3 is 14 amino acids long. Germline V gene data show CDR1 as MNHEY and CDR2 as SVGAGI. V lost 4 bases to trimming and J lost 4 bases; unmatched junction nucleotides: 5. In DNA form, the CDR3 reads TGTGCCAGCAGTTTCGGTACAGGGGGCACTGAAGCTTTCTTT. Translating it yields CASSFGTGGTEAFF.

The CDR3 protein is CASSYGTGFGYTF. CDR3 nucleotide sequence: TGTGCCAGCAGTTACGGGACAGGGTTTGGCTACACCTTC. The genes are TRBV6-5 and TRBJ1-2; 9 nucleotides agree with TRBD1. V lost 2 bases, J lost 7 bases, and 2 bases stayed unmatched. The germline CDR1 and CDR2 sequences are MNHEY and SVGAGI. The CDR3 has 13 amino acids.

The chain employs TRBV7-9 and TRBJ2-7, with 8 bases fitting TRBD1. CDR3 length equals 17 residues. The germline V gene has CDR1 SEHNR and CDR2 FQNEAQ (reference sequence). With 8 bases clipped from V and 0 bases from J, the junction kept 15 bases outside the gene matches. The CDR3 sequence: CASENRRTGRISYEQYF. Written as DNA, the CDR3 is TGTGCCAGCGAGAATAGGCGGACAGGGCGAATCTCCTACGAGCAGTACTTC. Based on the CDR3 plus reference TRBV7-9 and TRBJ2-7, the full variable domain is DTGVSQNPRHKITKRGQNVTFRCDPISEHNRLYWYRQTLGQGPEFLTYFQNEAQLEKSRLLSDRFSAERPKGSFSTLEIQRTEQGDSAMYLCASENRRTGRISYEQYFGPGTRLTVT.

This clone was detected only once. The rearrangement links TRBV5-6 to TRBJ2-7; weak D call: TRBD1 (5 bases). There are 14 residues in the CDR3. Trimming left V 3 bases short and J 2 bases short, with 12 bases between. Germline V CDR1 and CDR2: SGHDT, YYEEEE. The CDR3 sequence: CASSSVQGTYEQYF. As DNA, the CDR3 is TGTGCCAGCAGCTCGGTGCAGGGCACCTACGAGCAGTACTTC. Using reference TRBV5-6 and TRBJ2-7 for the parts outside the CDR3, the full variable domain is DAGVTQSPTHLIKTRGQQVTLRCSPKSGHDTVSWYQQALGQGPQFIFQYYEEEERQRGNFPDRFSGHQFPNYSSELNVNALLLGDSALYLCASSSVQGTYEQYFGPGTRLTVT.

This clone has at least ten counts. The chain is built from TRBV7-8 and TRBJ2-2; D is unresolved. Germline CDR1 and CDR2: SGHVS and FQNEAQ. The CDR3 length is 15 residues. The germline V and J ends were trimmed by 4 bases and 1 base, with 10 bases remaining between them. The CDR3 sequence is CASSSQAGNTGELFF. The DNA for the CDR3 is TGTGCCAGCAGCTCTCAGGCAGGGAACACCGGGGAGCTGTTTTTT.

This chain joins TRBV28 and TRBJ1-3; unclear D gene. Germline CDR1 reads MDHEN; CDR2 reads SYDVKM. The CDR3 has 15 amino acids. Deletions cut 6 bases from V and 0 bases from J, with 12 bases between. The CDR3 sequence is CASSPKLGSGNTIYF. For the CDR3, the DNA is TGTGCCAGCAGCCCTAAACTAGGCTCTGGAAACACCATATATTTT.

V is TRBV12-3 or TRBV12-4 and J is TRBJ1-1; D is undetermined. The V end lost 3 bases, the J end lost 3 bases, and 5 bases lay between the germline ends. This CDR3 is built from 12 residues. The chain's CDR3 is CASSFRDTEAFF. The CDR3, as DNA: TGTGCCAGCAGTTTTCGGGACACTGAAGCTTTCTTT.

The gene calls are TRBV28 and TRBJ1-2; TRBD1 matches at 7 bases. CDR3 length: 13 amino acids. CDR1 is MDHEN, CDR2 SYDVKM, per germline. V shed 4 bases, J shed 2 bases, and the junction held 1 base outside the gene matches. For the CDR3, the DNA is TGTGCCAGCAGTTCGACAGGGAACTATGGCTACACCTTC. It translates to CASSSTGNYGYTF.

The CDR3, as DNA: TGTGCCAGCTCACCAAACAGCCTTATTGCAACTAATGAAAAACTGTTTTTT. It yields the protein CASSPNSLIATNEKLFF. The chain has TRBV18 and TRBJ1-4; no definite D call. In germline, CDR1 is KGHSH, CDR2 LQKENI. V lost 2 bases and J lost 0, with 13 bases in between. The CDR3 covers 17 residues.

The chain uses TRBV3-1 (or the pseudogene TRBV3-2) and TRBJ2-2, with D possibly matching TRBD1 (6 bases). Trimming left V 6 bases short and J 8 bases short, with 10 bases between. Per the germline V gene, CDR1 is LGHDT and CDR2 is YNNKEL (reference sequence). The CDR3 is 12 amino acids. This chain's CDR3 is CASRTGTGELFF. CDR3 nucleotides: TGTGCCAGCAGAACCGGGACAGGGGAGCTGTTTTTT.

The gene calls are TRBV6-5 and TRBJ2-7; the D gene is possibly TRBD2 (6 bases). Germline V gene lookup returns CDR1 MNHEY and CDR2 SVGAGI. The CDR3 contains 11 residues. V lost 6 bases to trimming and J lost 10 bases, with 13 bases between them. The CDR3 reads CASSEAGFQYF. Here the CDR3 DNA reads TGTGCCAGCAGCGAGGCGGGATTTCAGTACTTC.

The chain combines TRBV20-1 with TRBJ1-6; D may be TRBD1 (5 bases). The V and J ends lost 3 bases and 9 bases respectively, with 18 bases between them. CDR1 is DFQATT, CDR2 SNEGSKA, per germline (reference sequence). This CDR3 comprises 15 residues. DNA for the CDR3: TGCAGTGCTAGTACTGAAGGGGTGAGTTTTTCACCCCTCCACTTT. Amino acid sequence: CSASTEGVSFSPLHF.

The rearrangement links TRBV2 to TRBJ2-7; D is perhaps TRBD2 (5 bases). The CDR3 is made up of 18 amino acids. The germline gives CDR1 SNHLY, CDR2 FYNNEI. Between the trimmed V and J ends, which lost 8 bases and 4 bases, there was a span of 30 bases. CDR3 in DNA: TGTGCCAGCTTCCAAGGACGGTCGAGTACAAGTTCGGGGTACGAGCAGTACTTC. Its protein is CASFQGRSSTSSGYEQYF.